This T cell receptor beta chain appears in the sequencing data of a study of neurological immune-mediated disorders (dated by TCRdb to between 2018 and 2021). Regarding the complete study: The study compared peripheral blood TCR-beta repertoires of HTLV-I-associated myelopathy (HAM/TSP) patients, multiple sclerosis patients and healthy controls using UMI-based sequencing. The 85 to 110 TCR-beta libraries included longitudinal samples, technical triplicates and paired sorted CD4+ and CD8+ T-cell subsets alongside PBMC samples. Of the 60 to 70 subjects in the cohort, about 14 were HAM/TSP patients, about 35 were multiple sclerosis patients, and around 20 were healthy controls. Paper-wide results and their limitations: TCR clonal expansion was highest in HAM/TSP patients and lowest in MS patients, with MS patients falling below even healthy controls. Across subjects, expanded clones never shared an identical CDR3 amino acid sequence, which suggests that the TCR-beta repertoires in every group were private.

The healthy controls were volunteers from a blood bank in Maryland, USA. For unsorted PBMC libraries, 2 million PBMCs were used after storage in RNAlater at -80 degrees C until RNA extraction. Peripheral blood was subjected to Ficoll-Hypaque density gradient centrifugation to isolate PBMCs, which were then cryopreserved in liquid nitrogen. This clonotype was seen repeatedly, ten times or more. Its antigen remains undetermined. Base-call qualities are not available, and no considerably larger clone is one nucleotide away. V is cut back by 6 bases and J by 5 bases, with 5 bases in the junction unmatched. CDR1 DFQATT and CDR2 SNEGSKA are derived from the germline V gene (reference sequence). From its cysteine to its phenylalanine, the CDR3 spans 12 amino acids. Here the CDR3 DNA is all that survives: 36 bases in frame from base 1. cDNA was synthesized by template-switch 5'RACE using a primer with a 10-nucleotide random unique molecular identifier that tagged each TCR transcript. Every sequencing run covered 15-18 subjects and yielded more than 200 million TCR-beta sequences. The RNeasy kit was used for extraction of total RNA. The KAPA Real-time Library Amplification kit was used to amplify TCR-beta VDJ regions with primers targeting the TCR constant region and the 5'RACE anchor. Sample indexes and Illumina adaptors were added in a first PCR, and a second PCR then increased library yield. After purification with Ampure beads, the TCR product of roughly 650 bp was size-selected on a 2% E-gel SizeSelection system. Before pooling, libraries had their quality checked on a Bioanalyzer, their concentration measured with Qubit, and their quantity determined with the Kapa Library Quantification kit. An Illumina HiSeq 2500 was used to sequence the libraries paired-end at 2 x 150 bp. To increase sequence diversity, roughly 25-31% phiX was spiked into each library pool. Regarding the original processing steps: The quality-filtered reads were processed with the UMI-based MiGEC pipeline, whose error correction step removed more than 80% of the raw TCR sequences. IMGT germline references were used for aligning VDJ genes, and each clonotype was defined as a unique CDR3 amino acid sequence together with its V-J genes. Clonal expansion, Shannon diversity and CDR3 relatedness were evaluated with VDJtools (CalcPairwiseDistances, ClusterSamples), while phylogenetic trees were built in CLCbio workbench. Clones with at least 8 unique UMIs were defined as expanded, with this threshold being based on coefficient-of-variation modelling across technical triplicates. Clones were called with MiXCR by TCRdb after fastp trimmed the public reads at Q25, and only in-frame beta chains were retained. Each CDR3 protein appears once, grouped with its most common genes and DNA. TCRdb's processing, not the authors', yielded these V and J calls. The sample contains some 29,000 distinct CDR3 sequences, around 10% of them found a single time. About 5.8% of the sample is held by the ten biggest clonotypes.

Specimen: PBMCs. The rearrangement joined TRBV20-1 to TRBJ2-5, and TRBD1 aligns with 8 junction nucleotides. This sequence originates from an older woman in good health. The nucleotides read TGCAGTGCCGGACAGGGACTGGAGACCCAGTACTTC. This sequence encodes CSAGQGLETQYF.